The 14 T cell receptor beta chains below come from one sample, sequenced in a study of identical twins. Each CDR3 protein gets one entry after TCRdb re-called the 5' RACE reads with MiXCR. Of under 900,000 distinct CDR3 sequences in the sample, over 9% were seen once. The data were also submitted as part of a second study, on yellow fever vaccine responses in identical twins.

The sample consisted of PBMCs. The receptors originated from a woman younger than 30 in good health.

The chain recombines TRBV5-6 with TRBJ2-1; D may correspond to TRBD1 or TRBD2 (5 bases each). The V gene lost 0 bases and the J gene lost 5 bases, with 12 bases spanning the gap. Germline V gene lookup returns CDR1 SGHDT and CDR2 YYEEEE. The CDR3 is 15 amino acids. The CDR3 loop reads CASSLAGSSHNEQFF. CDR3 coding DNA: TGTGCCAGCAGCTTGGCAGGGAGTAGCCACAATGAGCAGTTCTTC. The full variable domain, completed using reference TRBV5-6 and TRBJ2-1, is DAGVTQSPTHLIKTRGQQVTLRCSPKSGHDTVSWYQQALGQGPQFIFQYYEEEERQRGNFPDRFSGHQFPNYSSELNVNALLLGDSALYLCASSLAGSSHNEQFFGPGTRLTVL.

This chain joins TRBV10-2 and TRBJ2-4; 11 bases fit TRBD1. V trimming: 2 bases; J trimming: 3 bases; junction bases outside the gene matches: 0. From germline, CDR1 is WSHSY and CDR2 SAAADI. The CDR3 is 15 residues long. CDR3 in amino acids: CASSEGTGGKNIQYF. Here the CDR3 DNA reads TGCGCCAGCAGTGAGGGGACAGGGGGCAAAAACATTCAGTACTTC.

The chain uses TRBV15 and TRBJ2-5; 14 bases fit TRBD2. Germline-derived CDR1 and CDR2 are LNHNV and YYDKDF (reference sequence). After removal of 1 base from V and 6 bases from J, the junction contained 4 bases not matched to a gene. This CDR3 spans 16 amino acids. The CDR3 reads CATSRGGTSGGQTQYF. The DNA for the CDR3 is TGTGCCACCAGCAGAGGAGGGACTAGCGGGGGCCAGACCCAGTACTTC.

This clonotype was counted a single time. The chain carries TRBV23-1 and TRBJ2-2; 11 bases agree with TRBD2. TRBV23-1 is given ORF status, its function remaining uncertain. With 7 bases clipped from V and 4 bases from J, the junction kept 8 bases outside the gene matches. The CDR3 loop spans 16 amino acids. The DNA for the CDR3 is TGCGCCAGCACCTTACTAGCGGGGGTTTGCACCGGGGAGCTGTTTTTT. Amino acid sequence: CASTLLAGVCTGELFF.

This chain links TRBV3-1 with TRBJ1-1; 7 positions match TRBD1. The CDR3 sequence is 14 residues long. The germline V gene encodes CDR1 LGHDT and CDR2 YNNKEL (reference sequence). V lost 4 bases to trimming and J lost 4 bases; unmatched junction nucleotides: 6. Here the CDR3 reads CASSLQRGPTEAFF. The CDR3 region has the DNA TGTGCCAGCAGCCTTCAAAGGGGGCCCACTGAAGCTTTCTTT.

V and J are TRBV20-1 and TRBJ2-2; 8 bases agree with TRBD1. CDR1 and CDR2 from the germline V gene are DFQATT and SNEGSKA (reference sequence). The CDR3 is 12 residues long. This CDR3 is CSRQGATGELFF. The CDR3 DNA follows: TGCAGCCGTCAGGGGGCCACCGGGGAGCTGTTTTTT.

This clonotype showed up just a few times. The chain carries TRBV29-1 and TRBJ2-7, with TRBD1 matching over 10 bases. J was trimmed by 3 bases and V by 6 bases; bases with no gene match: 5. CDR1 is SQVTM and CDR2 is ANQGSEA in the germline V gene. The CDR3 extends over 13 amino acids. This CDR3 reads CSVAGTGVYEQYF. CDR3 nucleotides: TGCAGCGTGGCCGGGACAGGGGTCTACGAGCAGTACTTC.

The chain has TRBV7-9 and TRBJ2-3; no clear D gene. From germline, CDR1 is SEHNR and CDR2 FQNEAQ (reference sequence). V lost 5 bases to trimming and J lost 9 bases, with 21 bases between them. The CDR3 spans 15 residues. The CDR3, as DNA: TGTGCCAGCAGCCCCCTGAGTACACCGTCAGGCACGCAGTATTTT. Translation: CASSPLSTPSGTQYF.

This clonotype was seen a handful of times. V usage is TRBV2 and J usage is TRBJ1-1; 8 bases agree with TRBD1. The V and J ends lost 6 bases and 9 bases, in that order; junction bases with no gene match: 9. The CDR3 totals 13 residues. The V gene's germline CDR1 is SNHLY and CDR2 FYNNEI. DNA for the CDR3: TGTGCCAGCAGGGGGACAGGCCCCGGGAAAGCTTTCTTT. It yields the protein CASRGTGPGKAFF.

In its sample, this clonotype was seen a few times. The chain combines TRBV6-1 with TRBJ1-1; perhaps TRBD1 as D (6 bases). Trimming shortened V by 7 bases and J by 0 bases, and 15 bases separated the two germline ends. The germline CDR1 and CDR2 sequences are MNHNS and SASEGT. The CDR3 runs 15 residues. CDR3 nucleotides: TGTGCCAGCAACCAGGGGTCAAGAATGAACACTGAAGCTTTCTTT. Protein: CASNQGSRMNTEAFF.

This clonotype has only a few counts. The chain is built from TRBV20-1 and TRBJ2-7; TRBD2 matches at 7 bases. The CDR3 runs 13 residues. Germline V gene lookup returns CDR1 DFQATT and CDR2 SNEGSKA (reference sequence). The V gene end was trimmed by 3 bases and the J gene end by 5 bases; junction bases not matched to a gene: 7. The CDR3 region has the DNA TGCAGTGCTAGGGGCGGGAGCACGAACGAGCAGTACTTC. Its protein product is CSARGGSTNEQYF.

This clonotype was found a few times. The chain has TRBV10-3 and TRBJ2-2, with D perhaps TRBD1 or TRBD2 (5 bases each). This CDR3 contains 15 residues. Germline V gene sequence: CDR1 ENHRY, CDR2 SYGVKD. Trimming took 4 bases from V and 4 from J, leaving 13 bases between them. Here the CDR3 DNA reads TGTGCCATCAGTGCCTCCGGGGCCACCACCGGGGAGCTGTTTTTT. As protein: CAISASGATTGELFF.

In this sample, this clonotype turned up a few times. The chain is built from TRBV12-5 and TRBJ2-3; D is tentatively TRBD1 or TRBD2 (5 bases each). V was trimmed by 4 bases and J by 1 base, leaving 24 bases between them. CDR1 and CDR2 from the germline V gene are LGHNT and FRNRAP. There are 19 residues in the CDR3. For the CDR3, the DNA is TGTGCTAGTGGTTACCTCCTGACCGGGACCCAGGAGGGCACAGATACGCAGTATTTT. As protein: CASGYLLTGTQEGTDTQYF.

This clonotype occurred many times. This chain uses TRBV5-1 with TRBJ2-5, with 7 bases lining up with TRBD1. The CDR3 sequence is 13 residues long. V was clipped by 4 bases and J by 4 bases; unmatched bases: 4. CDR1 SGHRS and CDR2 YFSETQ come from the germline V gene. CDR3 region: CASSPRQGETQYF. CDR3 in DNA: TGCGCCAGCAGCCCGAGACAGGGAGAGACCCAGTACTTC.